This is a list of T cell receptor beta chains from one sample in a study of shared clonotypes between healthy human individuals. Repertoires were generated with immunoSEQ multiplex PCR, while TCRdb's copy carries only in-frame clones and drops some. The sample contains fewer than 2.5 million clones, under 95% of which appear only once. The sequencing input was naive CD4+ T cells from PBMCs. The receptor set was obtained from a man aged 18 to 30 in good health. Some clones in this sample may be carry-over from other donors' samples. The CDR3 runs from the conserved cysteine through the conserved F or W. The D gene is left open where the match is weak. Part of the rows lack a size; the others show once, few, many or a class for expanded clones.

>NA|TRBJ1-3|TRBV30|NA
CAWSSLSGNTIYF
TGTGCCTGGAGTTCCTTATCTGGAAACACCATATATTTT
>NA|TRBJ1-5|TRBV29-1|NA
CSVEVGTNQPQHF
TGCAGCGTTGAGGTGGGGACAAATCAGCCCCAGCATTTT
>NA|TRBJ1-1|TRBV7-9|NA
CASSLKGIYTEEAFF
TGTGCCAGCAGCTTGAAGGGCATCTACACTGAGGAAGCTTTCTTT
>NA|TRBJ2-7|TRBV9|NA
CASSRQGSEQYF
TGTGCCAGCAGCCGCCAGGGGAGCGAGCAGTACTTC
>once|TRBJ2-5|TRBV7-3|TRBD1
CASSPGGRTRWKTQYF
TGTGCCAGCAGCCCAGGGGGCCGCACTAGATGGAAGACCCAGTACTTC
>once|TRBJ2-5|TRBV18|NA
CASSPRQASQETQYF
TGTGCCAGCTCACCCCGACAGGCCTCCCAAGAGACCCAGTACTTC
>NA|TRBJ1-3|TRBV28|NA
CASSSSGTPGNTIYF
TGTGCCAGCAGTTCCTCCGGGACACCCGGAAACACCATATATTTT
>NA|TRBJ1-2|TRBV28|NA
CASSLDRAYGYTF
TGTGCCAGCAGTTTAGATAGGGCCTATGGCTACACCTTC
>few|TRBJ1-5|TRBV29-1|NA
CSASSGGQPQHF
TGCAGCGCCTCCTCAGGCGGTCAGCCCCAGCATTTT
>NA|TRBJ1-3|TRBV4-2|NA
CASSQVGGGNTIYF
TGTGCCAGCAGCCAAGTTGGGGGGGGAAACACCATATATTTT
>NA|TRBJ1-1|TRBV2|NA
CASSEASGLNTEAFF
TGTGCCAGCAGTGAAGCATCGGGTTTGAACACTGAAGCTTTCTTT
>NA|TRBJ2-7|TRBV5-8|NA
CASSRSGYEQYF
TGTGCCAGCAGCCGAAGCGGGTACGAGCAGTACTTC
>few|TRBJ1-1|TRBV29-1|TRBD1
CSICRGPTEAFF
TGCAGCATTTGCAGGGGGCCTACTGAAGCTTTCTTT
>NA|TRBJ2-7|TRBV10-3|TRBD2
CAISGGTSGVREQYF
TGTGCCATCAGTGGGGGGACTAGCGGGGTTCGCGAGCAGTACTTC
>NA|TRBJ2-2|TRBV11-3|NA
CASSFEVTGELFF
TGTGCCAGCAGCTTTGAGGTCACCGGGGAGCTGTTTTTT
>NA|TRBJ2-2|TRBV19|TRBD2
CASSMPGLAGGSGELFF
TGTGCCAGTAGTATGCCGGGACTAGCGGGAGGGTCCGGGGAGCTGTTTTTT
>NA|TRBJ1-5|TRBV5-8|NA
CASSPRYGYSNQPQHF
TGTGCCAGCAGCCCTCGTTATGGGTATAGCAATCAGCCCCAGCATTTT
>NA|TRBJ2-7|TRBV5-1|NA
CASSLVSGATYEQYF
TGCGCCAGCAGCTTGGTTTCGGGGGCCACCTACGAGCAGTACTTC
>NA|TRBJ2-2|TRBV10-2|NA
CASSRDRASGELFF
TGCGCCAGCAGCCGGGACCGAGCTTCCGGGGAGCTGTTTTTT
>few|TRBJ1-5|TRBV6-5|TRBD1
CASGRGSWEPQHF
TGTGCCAGCGGCAGGGGGAGTTGGGAGCCCCAGCATTTT
>NA|TRBJ1-1|TRBV28|NA
CASVPPRPHTEAFF
TGTGCCAGCGTTCCCCCTCGCCCCCACACTGAAGCTTTCTTT
>NA|TRBJ1-6|TRBV4-2|NA
CASSLWGRVSPLHF
TGTGCCAGCAGCCTTTGGGGGAGGGTTTCACCCCTCCACTTT
>NA|TRBJ2-7|TRBV6-6|NA
CASSYSPDAGYEQYF
TGTGCCAGCAGTTACTCCCCGGACGCGGGGTACGAGCAGTACTTC
>NA|TRBJ2-5|TRBV7-8|TRBD1
CASSFPTGAVVETQYF
TGTGCCAGCAGCTTTCCAACAGGGGCGGTAGTCGAGACCCAGTACTTC
>NA|TRBJ2-5|TRBV19|NA
CASSIWTEETQYF
TGTGCCAGTAGTATTTGGACAGAAGAGACCCAGTACTTC
>NA|TRBJ1-1|TRBV5-5|NA
CASSFRDTEAFF
TGTGCCAGCAGCTTTCGGGACACTGAAGCTTTCTTT
>NA|TRBJ2-7|TRBV7-8|NA
CASSLGSTYEQYF
TGTGCCAGCAGCTTAGGGTCCACCTACGAGCAGTACTTC
>NA|TRBJ2-7|TRBV5-1|TRBD2
CASSLRAAGGSTSYEQYF
TGCGCCAGCAGCTTGAGAGCAGCGGGAGGCTCGACCTCCTACGAGCAGTACTTC
>NA|TRBJ1-1|TRBV6-5|NA
CASSYSAKNTEAFF
TGTGCCAGCAGTTACTCTGCCAAGAACACTGAAGCTTTCTTT
>NA|TRBJ2-5|TRBV29-1|NA
CSVELTGETQYF
TGCAGCGTTGAACTGACGGGTGAGACCCAGTACTTC
>NA|TRBJ2-3|TRBV7-3|NA
CASSLTPTSTDTQYF
TGTGCCAGCAGCTTAACCCCTACTAGCACAGATACGCAGTATTTT
>NA|TRBJ2-1|TRBV5-1|TRBD2
CASGLAGAGEQFF
TGCGCCAGCGGACTAGCGGGTGCGGGGGAGCAGTTCTTC
>NA|TRBJ2-7|TRBV21-1|NA
CASSNPGLAGIWATYEQYF
TGTGCCAGCAGCAACCCGGGACTAGCGGGAATATGGGCAACCTACGAGCAGTACTTC
>NA|TRBJ1-1|TRBV5-4|NA
CASSPGGTGRSTEAFF
TGTGCCAGCAGCCCGGGTGGAACAGGGAGGAGCACTGAAGCTTTCTTT
>NA|TRBJ2-6|TRBV5-6|TRBD2
CASSSRSGRSGANVLTF
TGTGCCAGCAGTTCCCGCAGCGGGAGATCTGGGGCCAACGTCCTGACTTTC
>NA|TRBJ2-7|TRBV5-1|TRBD1
CASRQGQELYEQYF
TGCGCCAGCCGCCAGGGACAGGAACTCTACGAGCAGTACTTC
>NA|TRBJ2-7|TRBV7-2|NA
CASSLGSRQGEQYF
TGTGCCAGCAGCTTAGGGTCTCGCCAAGGCGAGCAGTACTTC
>few|TRBJ1-1|TRBV9|TRBD1
CASSVSGTGGEEAFF
TGTGCCAGCAGCGTATCCGGGACAGGGGGAGAAGAAGCTTTCTTT
>NA|TRBJ1-2|TRBV10-1|NA
CASTSGTQPYGYTF
TGCGCCAGCACCTCCGGGACACAGCCTTATGGCTACACCTTC
>NA|TRBJ2-7|TRBV11-2|NA
CASSFQQTYEQYF
TGTGCCAGCAGCTTTCAGCAGACTTACGAGCAGTACTTC
>NA|TRBJ1-3|TRBV5-1|NA
CASSSYLGNTIYF
TGCGCCAGCAGCTCGTATCTTGGGAACACCATATATTTT
>NA|TRBJ2-1|TRBV27|NA
CASSFLGANYNEQFF
TGTGCCAGCAGTTTCCTGGGGGCGAACTACAATGAGCAGTTCTTC
>NA|TRBJ1-2|TRBV10-3|TRBD1
CAIGNRGYYGYTF
TGTGCCATCGGCAACAGGGGGTACTATGGCTACACCTTC
>NA|TRBJ2-2|TRBV5-1|TRBD1
CASSPRGQGGNTGELFF
TGCGCCAGCAGCCCACGTGGACAGGGGGGGAACACCGGGGAGCTGTTTTTT
>NA|TRBJ1-2|TRBV4-1|NA
CASSPLTQAYYGYTF
TGCGCCAGCAGCCCACTTACACAGGCTTACTATGGCTACACCTTC